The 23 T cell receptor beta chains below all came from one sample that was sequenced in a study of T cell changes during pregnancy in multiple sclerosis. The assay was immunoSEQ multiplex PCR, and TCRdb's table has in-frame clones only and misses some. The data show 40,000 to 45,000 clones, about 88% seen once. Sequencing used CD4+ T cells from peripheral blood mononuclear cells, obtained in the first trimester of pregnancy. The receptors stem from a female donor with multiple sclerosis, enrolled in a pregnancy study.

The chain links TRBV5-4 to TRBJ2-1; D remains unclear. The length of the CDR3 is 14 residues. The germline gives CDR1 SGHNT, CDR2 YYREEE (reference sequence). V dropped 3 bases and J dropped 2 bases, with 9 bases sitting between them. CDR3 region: CASSWRIPYNEQFF. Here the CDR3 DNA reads TGTGCCAGCAGCTGGCGGATACCCTACAATGAGCAGTTCTTC.

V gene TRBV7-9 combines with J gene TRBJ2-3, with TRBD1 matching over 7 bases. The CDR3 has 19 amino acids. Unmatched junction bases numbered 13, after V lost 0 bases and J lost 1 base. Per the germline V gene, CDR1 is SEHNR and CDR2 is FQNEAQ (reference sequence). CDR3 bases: TGTGCCAGCAGCTTAGCGCTATTGTTCGGACAGGCGGGCACAGATACGCAGTATTTT. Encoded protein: CASSLALLFGQAGTDTQYF.

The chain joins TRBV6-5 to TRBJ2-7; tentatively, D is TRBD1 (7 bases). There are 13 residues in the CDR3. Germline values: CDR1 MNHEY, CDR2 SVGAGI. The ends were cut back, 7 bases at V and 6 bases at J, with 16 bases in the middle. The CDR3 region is CASTWAGGREQYF. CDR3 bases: TGTGCCAGCACATGGGCAGGGGGGCGCGAGCAGTACTTC.

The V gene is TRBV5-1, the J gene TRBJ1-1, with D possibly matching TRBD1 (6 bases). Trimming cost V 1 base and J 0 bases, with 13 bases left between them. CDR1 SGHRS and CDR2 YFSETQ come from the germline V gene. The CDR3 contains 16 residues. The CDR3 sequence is CASSLLPTGMNTEAFF. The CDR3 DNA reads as TGCGCCAGCAGCTTGTTACCTACAGGGATGAACACTGAAGCTTTCTTT.

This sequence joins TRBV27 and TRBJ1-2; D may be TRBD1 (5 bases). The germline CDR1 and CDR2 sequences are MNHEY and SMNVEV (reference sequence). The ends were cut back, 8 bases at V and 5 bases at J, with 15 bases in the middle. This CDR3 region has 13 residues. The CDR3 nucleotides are TGTGCCAGCGCACTAAGGGGCGCGTATGGCTACACCTTC. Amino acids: CASALRGAYGYTF.

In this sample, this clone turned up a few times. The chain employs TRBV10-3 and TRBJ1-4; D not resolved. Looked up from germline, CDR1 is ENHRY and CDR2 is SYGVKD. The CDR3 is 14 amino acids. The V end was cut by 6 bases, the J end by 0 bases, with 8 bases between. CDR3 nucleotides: TGTGCCATCAGGGAACGGGCAACTAATGAAAAACTGTTTTTT. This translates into CAIRERATNEKLFF.

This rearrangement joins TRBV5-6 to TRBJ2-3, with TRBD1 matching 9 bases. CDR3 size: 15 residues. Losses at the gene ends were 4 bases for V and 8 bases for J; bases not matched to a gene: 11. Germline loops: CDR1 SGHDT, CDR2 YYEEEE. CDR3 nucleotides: TGTGCCAGCAGCCGTACCGGGACAGGGCAGCCTACGCAGTATTTT. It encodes CASSRTGTGQPTQYF.

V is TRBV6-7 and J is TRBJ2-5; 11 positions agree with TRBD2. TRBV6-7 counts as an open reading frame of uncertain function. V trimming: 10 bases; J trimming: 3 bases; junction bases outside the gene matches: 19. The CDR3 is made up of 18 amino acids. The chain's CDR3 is CATPGGQGTSGEKETQYF. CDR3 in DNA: TGTGCCACTCCGGGGGGGCAGGGGACTAGCGGTGAAAAAGAGACCCAGTACTTC.

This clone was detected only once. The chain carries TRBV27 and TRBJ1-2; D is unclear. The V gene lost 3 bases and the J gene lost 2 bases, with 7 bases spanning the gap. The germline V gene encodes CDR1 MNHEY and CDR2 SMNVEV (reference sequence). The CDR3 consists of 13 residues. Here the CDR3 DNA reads TGTGCCAGCAGTTTCTCGGGGAACTATGGCTACACCTTC. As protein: CASSFSGNYGYTF.

The CDR3 protein is CASRPDRGSPHF. The CDR3 bases are TGTGCCAGCAGGCCGGACAGGGGATCTCCCCATTTT. This chain joins TRBV6-6 and TRBJ1-5, with 9 positions matching TRBD1. CDR3 length: 12 amino acids. CDR1 and CDR2 from the germline V gene are MNHNY and SVGAGI (reference sequence). V lost 6 bases and J lost 16; bases outside the gene matches: 10.

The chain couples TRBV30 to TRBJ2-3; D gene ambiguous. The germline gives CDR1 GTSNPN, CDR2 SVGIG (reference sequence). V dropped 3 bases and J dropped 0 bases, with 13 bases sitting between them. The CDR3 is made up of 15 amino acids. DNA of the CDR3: TGTGCCTGGAGCGGCGGCACGTCTAGCACAGATACGCAGTATTTT. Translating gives CAWSGGTSSTDTQYF.

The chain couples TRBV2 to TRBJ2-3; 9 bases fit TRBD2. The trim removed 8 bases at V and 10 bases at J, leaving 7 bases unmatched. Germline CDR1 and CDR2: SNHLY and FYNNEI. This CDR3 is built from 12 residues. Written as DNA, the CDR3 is TGTGCCAGCGTTAGCGGGGGCGATGCGCAGTATTTT. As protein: CASVSGGDAQYF. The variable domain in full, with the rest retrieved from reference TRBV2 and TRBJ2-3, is EPEVTQTPSHQVTQMGQEVILRCVPISNHLYFYWYRQILGQKVEFLVSFYNNEISEKSEIFDDQFSVERPDGSNFTLKIRSTKLEDSAMYFCASVSGGDAQYFGPGTRLTVL.

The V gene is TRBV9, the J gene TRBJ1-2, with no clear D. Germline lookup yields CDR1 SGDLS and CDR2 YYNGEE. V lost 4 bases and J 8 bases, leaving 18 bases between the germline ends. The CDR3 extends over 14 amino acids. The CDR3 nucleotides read TGTGCCAGCAGCCTCCCTACCGGAGACCAAGGCTACACCTTC. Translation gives CASSLPTGDQGYTF. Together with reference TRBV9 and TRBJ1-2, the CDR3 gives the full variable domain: DSGVTQTPKHLITATGQRVTLRCSPRSGDLSVYWYQQSLDQGLQFLIQYYNGEERAKGNILERFSAQQFPDLHSELNLSSLELGDSALYFCASSLPTGDQGYTFGSGTRLTVV.

This CDR3 reads CASAGGRTDTQYF. In nucleotides, the CDR3 is TGCGCCAGCGCGGGAGGACGGACAGATACGCAGTATTTT. The chain recombines TRBV10-1 with TRBJ2-3; 8 bases line up with TRBD2. Germline V gene sequence: CDR1 WNHNN, CDR2 SYGVQD (reference sequence). The CDR3 has 13 amino acids. Germline trimming cut 8 bases from V and 3 bases from J; bases unmatched to any gene: 4.

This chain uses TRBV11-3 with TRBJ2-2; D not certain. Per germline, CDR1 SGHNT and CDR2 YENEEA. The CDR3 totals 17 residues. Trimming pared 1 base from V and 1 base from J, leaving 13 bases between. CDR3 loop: CASSLGVRLGNTGELFF. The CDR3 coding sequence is TGTGCCAGCAGCTTAGGGGTTCGACTGGGGAACACCGGGGAGCTGTTTTTT.

The CDR3 is CASSLGQGDYEQYF. In nucleotides, the CDR3 is TGTGCCAGCAGCTTAGGCCAGGGTGACTACGAGCAGTACTTC. The chain combines TRBV7-2 with TRBJ2-7, with a tentative D call TRBD1 (5 bases). This CDR3 has 14 amino acids. The V gene's germline CDR1 is SGHTA and CDR2 FQGNSA. Trimming stripped 1 base from V and 3 bases from J, with 10 bases between. Combining the CDR3 with reference TRBV7-2 and TRBJ2-7 gives the whole variable domain GAGVSQSPSNKVTEKGKDVELRCDPISGHTALYWYRQSLGQGLEFLIYFQGNSAPDKSGLPSDRFSAERTGGSVSTLTIQRTQQEDSAVYLCASSLGQGDYEQYFGPGTRLTVT.

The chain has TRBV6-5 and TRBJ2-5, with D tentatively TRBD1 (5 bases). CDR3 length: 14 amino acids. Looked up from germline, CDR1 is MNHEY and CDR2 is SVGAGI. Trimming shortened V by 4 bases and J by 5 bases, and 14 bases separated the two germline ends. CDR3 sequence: CASSSKGWSETQYF. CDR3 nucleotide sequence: TGTGCCAGCAGTTCTAAGGGGTGGTCGGAGACCCAGTACTTC.

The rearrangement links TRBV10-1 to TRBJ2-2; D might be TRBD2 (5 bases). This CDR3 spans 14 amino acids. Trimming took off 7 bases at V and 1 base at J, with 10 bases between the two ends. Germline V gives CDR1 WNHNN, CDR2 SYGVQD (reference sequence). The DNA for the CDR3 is TGCGCCAGCAAAGGAGCGGAGAACACCGGGGAGCTGTTTTTT. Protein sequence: CASKGAENTGELFF.

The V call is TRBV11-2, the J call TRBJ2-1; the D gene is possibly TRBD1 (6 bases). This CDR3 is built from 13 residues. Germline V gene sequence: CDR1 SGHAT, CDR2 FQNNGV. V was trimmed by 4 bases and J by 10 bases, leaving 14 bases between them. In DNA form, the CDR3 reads TGTGCCAGCAGCTCCAGGGGTGGTTCGGAGCAGTTCTTC. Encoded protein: CASSSRGGSEQFF.

The CDR3: CASSLGQGVLLGANVLTF. The CDR3, as DNA: TGTGCCAGCAGCCTTGGACAGGGGGTTCTCCTTGGGGCCAACGTCCTGACTTTC. The chain couples TRBV7-9 to TRBJ2-6; TRBD1 matches 10 bases. J lost 3 bases, V lost 5 bases, and 10 bases had no gene match. Germline V gene lookup returns CDR1 SEHNR and CDR2 FQNEAQ (reference sequence). This CDR3 spans 18 amino acids.

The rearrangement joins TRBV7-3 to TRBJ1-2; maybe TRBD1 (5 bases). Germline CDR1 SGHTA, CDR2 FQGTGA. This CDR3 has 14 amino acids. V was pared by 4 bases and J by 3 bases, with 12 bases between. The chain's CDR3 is CASSYTGRDYGYTF. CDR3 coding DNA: TGTGCCAGCAGCTACACCGGCAGGGACTATGGCTACACCTTC.

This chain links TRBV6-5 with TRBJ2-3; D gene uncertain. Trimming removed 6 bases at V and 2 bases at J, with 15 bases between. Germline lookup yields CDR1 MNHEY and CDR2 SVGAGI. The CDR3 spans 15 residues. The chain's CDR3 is CASRVGWQSTDTQYF. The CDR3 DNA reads TGTGCCAGCAGGGTCGGGTGGCAGTCCACAGATACGCAGTATTTT.

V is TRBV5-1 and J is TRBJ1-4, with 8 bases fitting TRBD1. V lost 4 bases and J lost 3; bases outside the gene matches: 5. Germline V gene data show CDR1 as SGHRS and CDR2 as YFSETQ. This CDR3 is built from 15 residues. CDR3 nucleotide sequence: TGCGCCAGCAGCGATGAGACAGGGGCTAATGAAAAACTGTTTTTT. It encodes CASSDETGANEKLFF.